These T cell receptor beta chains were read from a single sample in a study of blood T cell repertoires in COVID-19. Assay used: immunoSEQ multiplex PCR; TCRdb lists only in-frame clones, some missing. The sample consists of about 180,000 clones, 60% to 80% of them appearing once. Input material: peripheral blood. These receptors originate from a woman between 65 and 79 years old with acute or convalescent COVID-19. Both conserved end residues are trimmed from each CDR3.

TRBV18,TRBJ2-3,ASSPRIKPGDTQY
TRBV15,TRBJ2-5,ATSRVRQETQY
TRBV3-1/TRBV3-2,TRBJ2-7,ASSRSGTGFLEQY
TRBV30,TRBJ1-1,AWNFGQGEAF
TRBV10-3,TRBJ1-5,AISEWGLSNQPQH
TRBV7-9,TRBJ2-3,ASSLEPRRATDTQY
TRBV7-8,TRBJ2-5,ASSLVVAGGPETQY
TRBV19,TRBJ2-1,ASSTGAYEQF
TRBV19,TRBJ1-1,ASKTTTREGTEAF
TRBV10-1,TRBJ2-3,ASSEPAGDTDTQY
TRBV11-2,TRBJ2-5,ASSATGAYQETQY
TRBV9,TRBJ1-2,ASSPGRGNYGYT
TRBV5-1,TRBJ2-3,ASSLGAGGSTDTQY
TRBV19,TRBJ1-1,ASSLGRSAGAF
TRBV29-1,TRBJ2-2,SVLRAGGELF
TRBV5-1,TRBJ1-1,ASSPGQGSSSTEAF
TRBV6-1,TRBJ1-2,ASSEKTGGGYGYT
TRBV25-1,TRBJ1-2,ASSARRDSHYGYT
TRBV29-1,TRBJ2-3,SVGQGLTDTQY
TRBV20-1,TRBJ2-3,SASVQRDTDTQY
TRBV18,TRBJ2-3,ASSPWGGTDTQY
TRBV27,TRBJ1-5,ASSGTGGNQPQH
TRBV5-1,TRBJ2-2,ASRLAGDTGELF
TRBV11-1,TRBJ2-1,ASSLAPLATSNEQF
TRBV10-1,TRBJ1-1,ASSERAGDTEAF
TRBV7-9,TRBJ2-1,ASSSPQNEQF
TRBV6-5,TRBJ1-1,ATTQHRELLAF
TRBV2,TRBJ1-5,ASRDGTGANQPQH
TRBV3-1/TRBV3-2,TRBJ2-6,ASSLGQGFGANVLT
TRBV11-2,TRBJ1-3,ASSLDPGGLRNTIY
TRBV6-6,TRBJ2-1,ASSYLAGDSYNEQF
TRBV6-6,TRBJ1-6,ASAGQGNSPLH
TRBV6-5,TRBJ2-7,ASRRRREPSYEQY
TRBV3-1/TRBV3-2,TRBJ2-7,ASSQEQGVLYEQY
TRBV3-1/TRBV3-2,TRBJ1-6,ASSLGGGGISPLH
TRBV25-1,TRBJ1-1,ASSDAQGKAF
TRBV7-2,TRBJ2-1,ASSKRLAGGGNEQF
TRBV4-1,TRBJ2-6,ASSQEGLVSGANVLT
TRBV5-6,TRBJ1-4,ASSLFDRFNEKLF
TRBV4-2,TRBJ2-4,ASSQPNGLAKNIQY
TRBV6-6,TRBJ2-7,ASAMQVVSYEQY
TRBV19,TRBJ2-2,ASSILFFGTSGSRDTGELF
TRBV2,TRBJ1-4,TSSGQTGFNEKLF
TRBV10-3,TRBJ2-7,AISKGQRYEQY
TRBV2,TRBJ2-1,ASSEAGGGYNEQF
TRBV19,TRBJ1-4,ASSKQGRAEKLF
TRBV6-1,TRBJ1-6,ASSEARRNSYNSPLH
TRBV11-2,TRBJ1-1,ASSPRTAANTEAF
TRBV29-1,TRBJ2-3,SVELSGSKDTQY
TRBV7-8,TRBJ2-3,ASSPRDFLTDTQY
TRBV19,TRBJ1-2,ASSLGGANIYGYT
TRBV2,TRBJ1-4,ASRVGLRDEKLF
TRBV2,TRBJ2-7,ASRRFTSYEQY